Sequencing of this T cell receptor (beta chain) was carried out in a study of cytomegalovirus exposure and HLA in healthy donors. The study, taken as a whole, reports: The majority of CMV-associated TCR beta chains were reported as apparently HLA-restricted in a later analysis. A later analysis linked a missense DCLRE1C variant to TCR beta V- and J-gene trimming. Cytomegalovirus association was listed for 164 TCR beta chains.

Germline CDR1 SNHLY, CDR2 FYNNEI. The CDR3 extends over 14 amino acids. Between the trimmed V and J ends, which lost 1 base and 4 bases, there was a span of 10 bases. Comments on this clone: The antigen is not known.

60 Vbeta and 13 Jbeta primers were used in PCR. The assay was immunoSEQ multiplex PCR, and TCRdb's table has in-frame clones only and misses some. The repertoire consists of about 100,000 clones, with approximately 75% occurring once and the leading ten covering around 3.8%. Although they were nominally healthy when sampled, donors likely had unrecorded immune exposures. Sample: PBMCs. The receptor's source is a middle-aged woman in good health and CMV-seronegative. The rearrangement links TRBV2 to TRBJ1-1; perhaps TRBD1 as D (5 bases). The CDR3 here is CASSEEGRGTEAFF. CDR3 in DNA: TGTGCCAGCAGTGAAGAGGGGAGGGGCACTGAAGCTTTCTTT.